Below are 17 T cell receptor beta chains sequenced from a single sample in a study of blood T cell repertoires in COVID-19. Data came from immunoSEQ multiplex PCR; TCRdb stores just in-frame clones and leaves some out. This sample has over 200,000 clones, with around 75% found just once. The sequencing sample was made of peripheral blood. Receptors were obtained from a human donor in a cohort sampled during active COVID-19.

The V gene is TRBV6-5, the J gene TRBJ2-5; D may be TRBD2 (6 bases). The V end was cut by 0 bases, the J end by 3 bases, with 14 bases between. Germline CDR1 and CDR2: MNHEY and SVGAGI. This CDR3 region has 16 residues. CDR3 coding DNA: TGTGCCAGCAGTTACTCGAGACTAGTTAGAAAAGAGACCCAGTACTTC. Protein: CASSYSRLVRKETQYF.

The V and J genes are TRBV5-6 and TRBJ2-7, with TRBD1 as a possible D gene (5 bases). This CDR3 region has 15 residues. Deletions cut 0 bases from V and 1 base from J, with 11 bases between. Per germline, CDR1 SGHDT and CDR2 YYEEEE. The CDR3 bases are TGTGCCAGCAGCTTGGAGCCAGGGCGGTCCTACGAGCAGTACTTC. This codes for CASSLEPGRSYEQYF.

This CDR3 reads CASRTVNEKLFF. In DNA, the CDR3 is TGTGCCAGCAGGACAGTGAATGAAAAACTGTTTTTT. The rearrangement links TRBV6-5 to TRBJ1-4, with TRBD1 as a possible D gene (5 bases). This CDR3 region has 12 residues. V lost 6 bases and J lost 5, with 7 bases in between. Germline V gene data show CDR1 as MNHEY and CDR2 as SVGAGI.

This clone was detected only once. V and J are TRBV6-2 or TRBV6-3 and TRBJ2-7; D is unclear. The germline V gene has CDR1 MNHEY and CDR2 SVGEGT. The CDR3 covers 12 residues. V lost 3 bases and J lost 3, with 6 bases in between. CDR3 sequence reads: CASSYYNYEQYF. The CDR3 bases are TGTGCCAGCAGTTATTACAACTACGAGCAGTACTTC.

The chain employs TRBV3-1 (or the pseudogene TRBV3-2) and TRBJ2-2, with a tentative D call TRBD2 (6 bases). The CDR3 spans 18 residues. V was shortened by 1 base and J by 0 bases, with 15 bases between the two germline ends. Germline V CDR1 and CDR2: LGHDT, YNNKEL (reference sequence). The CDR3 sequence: CASSQVIVAEPNTGELFF. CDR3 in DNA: TGTGCCAGCAGCCAAGTCATTGTAGCGGAGCCGAACACCGGGGAGCTGTTTTTT.

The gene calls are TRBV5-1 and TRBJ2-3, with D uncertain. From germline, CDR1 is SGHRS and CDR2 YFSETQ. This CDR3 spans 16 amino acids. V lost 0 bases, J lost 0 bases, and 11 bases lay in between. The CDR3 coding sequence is TGCGCCAGCAGCTTGGGGCGTAGCCCTAGCACAGATACGCAGTATTTT. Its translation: CASSLGRSPSTDTQYF. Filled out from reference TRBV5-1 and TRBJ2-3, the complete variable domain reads KAGVTQTPRYLIKTRGQQVTLSCSPISGHRSVSWYQQTPGQGLQFLFEYFSETQRNKGNFPGRFSGRQFSNSRSEMNVSTLELGDSALYLCASSLGRSPSTDTQYFGPGTRLTVL.

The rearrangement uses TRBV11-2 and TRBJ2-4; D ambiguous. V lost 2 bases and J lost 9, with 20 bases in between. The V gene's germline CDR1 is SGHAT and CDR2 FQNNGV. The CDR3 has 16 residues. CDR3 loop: CASSLQVDRMVSIQYF. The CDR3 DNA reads TGTGCCAGCAGCTTACAGGTCGATAGGATGGTTAGCATTCAGTACTTC.

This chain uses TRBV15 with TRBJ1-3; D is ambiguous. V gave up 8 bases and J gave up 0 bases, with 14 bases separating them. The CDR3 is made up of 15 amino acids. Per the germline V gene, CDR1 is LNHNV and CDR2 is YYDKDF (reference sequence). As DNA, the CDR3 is TGTGCCACCGGCCCCTTTGCCAACTCTGGAAACACCATATATTTT. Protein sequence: CATGPFANSGNTIYF.

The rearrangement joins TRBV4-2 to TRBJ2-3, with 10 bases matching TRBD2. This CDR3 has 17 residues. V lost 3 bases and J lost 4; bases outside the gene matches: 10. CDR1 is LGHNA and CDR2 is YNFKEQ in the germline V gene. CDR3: CASSHPTSGINADTQYF. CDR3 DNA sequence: TGTGCCAGCAGCCATCCCACTAGCGGGATTAACGCAGATACGCAGTATTTT.

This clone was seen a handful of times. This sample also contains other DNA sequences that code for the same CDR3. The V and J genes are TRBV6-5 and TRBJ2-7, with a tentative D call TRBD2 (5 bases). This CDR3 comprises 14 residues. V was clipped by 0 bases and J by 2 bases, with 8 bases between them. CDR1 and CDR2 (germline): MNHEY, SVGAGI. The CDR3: CASSYSARAYEQYF. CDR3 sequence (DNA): TGTGCCAGCAGTTACTCCGCGCGGGCCTACGAGCAGTACTTC.

Written as DNA, the CDR3 is TGCGCCAGCAGCTCTACAGGGGGAGATTCACCCCTCCACTTT. Translation gives CASSSTGGDSPLHF. V and J are TRBV5-1 and TRBJ1-6, with 8 bases identical to TRBD1. V was clipped by 3 bases and J by 8 bases; unmatched bases: 4. CDR3 length equals 14 residues. Germline CDR1 reads SGHRS; CDR2 reads YFSETQ.

As DNA, the CDR3 is TGTGCCAGTAGTATAATGTTTAGGGGTTCAGCTGAAGCTTTCTTT. The encoded protein is CASSIMFRGSAEAFF. This chain joins TRBV19 and TRBJ1-1; a possible D gene is TRBD1 (5 bases). This CDR3 is 15 amino acids long. The V gene lost 2 bases and the J gene lost 6 bases, with 16 bases spanning the gap. In germline, CDR1 is LNHDA, CDR2 SQIVND (reference sequence).

DNA of the CDR3: TGTGCCAGCAGTTACCGTGGGACAGGGGGTTACTATGGCTACACCTTC. It is translated as CASSYRGTGGYYGYTF. The chain combines TRBV27 with TRBJ1-2, with 11 bases lining up with TRBD1. V trimming: 4 bases; J trimming: 3 bases; junction bases outside the gene matches: 7. Germline V gives CDR1 MNHEY, CDR2 SMNVEV (reference sequence). The CDR3 has 16 residues.

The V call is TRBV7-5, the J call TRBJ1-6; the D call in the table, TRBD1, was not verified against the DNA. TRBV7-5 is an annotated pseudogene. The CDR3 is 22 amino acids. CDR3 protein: CARSSPTQGGGTGRNGNSPLHF. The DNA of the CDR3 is TGTGCCAGAAGCTCCCCTACCCAAGGGGGGGGGACAGGGAGGAATGGAAATTCACCCCTCCACTTT.

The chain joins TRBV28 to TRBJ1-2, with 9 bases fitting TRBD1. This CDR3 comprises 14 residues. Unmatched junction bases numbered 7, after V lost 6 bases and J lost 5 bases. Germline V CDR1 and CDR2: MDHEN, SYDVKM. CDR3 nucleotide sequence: TGTGCCAGCAGCCAACAGGGGGCTTGGTATGGCTACACCTTC. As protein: CASSQQGAWYGYTF.

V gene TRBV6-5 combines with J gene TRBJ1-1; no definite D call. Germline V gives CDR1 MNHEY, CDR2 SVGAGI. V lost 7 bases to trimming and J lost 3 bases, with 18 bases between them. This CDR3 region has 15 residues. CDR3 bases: TGTGCCAGCATCTTACTCTCCTCCGGGGACACTGAAGCTTTCTTT. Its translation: CASILLSSGDTEAFF.

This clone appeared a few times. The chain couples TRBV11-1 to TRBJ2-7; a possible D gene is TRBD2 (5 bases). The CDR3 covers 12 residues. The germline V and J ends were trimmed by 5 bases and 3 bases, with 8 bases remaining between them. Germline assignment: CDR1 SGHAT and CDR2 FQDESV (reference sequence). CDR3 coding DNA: TGTGCCAGCAGCCACGGAGGCTACGAGCAGTACTTC. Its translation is CASSHGGYEQYF.